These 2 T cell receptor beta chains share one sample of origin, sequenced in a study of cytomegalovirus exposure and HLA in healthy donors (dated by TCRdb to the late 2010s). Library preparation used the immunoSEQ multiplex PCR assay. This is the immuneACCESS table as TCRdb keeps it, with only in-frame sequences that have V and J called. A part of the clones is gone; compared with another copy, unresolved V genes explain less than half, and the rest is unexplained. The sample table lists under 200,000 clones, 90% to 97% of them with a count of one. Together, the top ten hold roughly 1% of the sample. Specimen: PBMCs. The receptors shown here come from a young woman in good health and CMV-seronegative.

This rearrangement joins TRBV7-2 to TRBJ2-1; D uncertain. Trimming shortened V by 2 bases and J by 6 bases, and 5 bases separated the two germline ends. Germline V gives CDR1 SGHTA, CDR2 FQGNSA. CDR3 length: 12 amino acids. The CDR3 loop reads CASSLPGNEQFF. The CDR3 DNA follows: TGTGCCAGCAGCTTACCCGGCAATGAGCAGTTCTTC.

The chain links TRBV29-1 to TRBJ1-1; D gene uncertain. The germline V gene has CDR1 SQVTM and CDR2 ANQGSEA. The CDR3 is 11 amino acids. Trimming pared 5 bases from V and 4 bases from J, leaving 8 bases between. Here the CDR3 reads CSVSSGTEAFF. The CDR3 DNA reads TGCAGCGTTTCTTCGGGCACTGAAGCTTTCTTT. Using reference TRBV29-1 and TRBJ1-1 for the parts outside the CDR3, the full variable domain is SAVISQKPSRDICQRGTSLTIQCQVDSQVTMMFWYRQQPGQSLTLIATANQGSEATYESGFVIDKFPISRPNLTFSTLTVSNMSPEDSSIYLCSVSSGTEAFFGQGTRLTVV.